The 25 T cell receptor beta chains in this list originate from one sample, sequenced in a study of T cell responses to AZD1222 COVID-19 vaccine. The assay was immunoSEQ multiplex PCR, and TCRdb's table has in-frame clones only and misses some. This table holds approximately 140,000 clones, approximately 78% found once. Sequenced material: peripheral blood, taken on day 0 of MenACWY control vaccination. The receptor set was obtained from an adult in good health.

CDR3 amino acids: CASSLLAGGTDTQYF. The CDR3 DNA sequence: TGTGCCAGCAGTCTACTAGCGGGGGGCACAGATACGCAGTATTTT. V usage is TRBV2 and J usage is TRBJ2-3; 11 nucleotides line up with TRBD2. CDR1 and CDR2 (germline): SNHLY, FYNNEI. The CDR3 is 15 residues long. J gave up 1 base and V 5 bases, and 2 bases lay outside the gene matches.

This clone was counted only a few times. The genes are TRBV7-9 and TRBJ1-6, with 7 bases matching TRBD1. Germline values: CDR1 SEHNR, CDR2 FQNEAQ (reference sequence). This CDR3 contains 15 residues. The V gene end was trimmed by 4 bases and the J gene end by 11 bases; junction bases not matched to a gene: 11. Here the CDR3 DNA reads TGTGCCAGCAGCTCGCTAGGACAGGCCGGCCCACCCCTCCACTTT. Residues: CASSSLGQAGPPLHF.

The chain couples TRBV28 to TRBJ1-5, with D possibly being TRBD1 (6 bases). The CDR3 sequence is 15 residues long. V was cut by 1 base and J by 4 bases, with 11 bases left in between. Per germline, CDR1 MDHEN and CDR2 SYDVKM. The CDR3 sequence is CASSLSGARNQPQHF. CDR3 DNA: TGTGCCAGCAGTTTATCGGGGGCGCGGAATCAGCCCCAGCATTTT.

The chain links TRBV7-3 to TRBJ1-3; a possible D gene is TRBD1 (5 bases). This CDR3 comprises 16 residues. The germline V and J ends were trimmed by 6 bases and 0 bases, with 15 bases remaining between them. CDR1 SGHTA and CDR2 FQGTGA come from the germline V gene. The CDR3 bases are TGTGCCAGCAGTAGAGGGACGCCAGGCTCTGGAAACACCATATATTTT. As protein: CASSRGTPGSGNTIYF. Combining the CDR3 with reference TRBV7-3 and TRBJ1-3 gives the whole variable domain GAGVSQTPSNKVTEKGKYVELRCDPISGHTALYWYRQSLGQGPEFLIYFQGTGAADDSGLPNDRFFAVRPEGSVSTLKIQRTERGDSAVYLCASSRGTPGSGNTIYFGEGSWLTVV.

V and J are TRBV2 and TRBJ2-7, with a tentative D call TRBD1 (5 bases). The CDR3 spans 13 residues. Trimming stripped 4 bases from V and 2 bases from J, with 9 bases between. Germline loops: CDR1 SNHLY, CDR2 FYNNEI. The CDR3 DNA reads as TGTGCCAGCAGTGGAACAGGTACCTACGAGCAGTACTTC. Its translation: CASSGTGTYEQYF.

The chain links TRBV9 to TRBJ1-6; unclear D gene. V lost 1 base and J lost 8, with 10 bases in between. This CDR3 is built from 14 residues. Germline loops: CDR1 SGDLS, CDR2 YYNGEE. Here the CDR3 DNA reads TGTGCCAGCAGCGTAACCAGGACCGATTCACCCCTCCACTTT. Its translation: CASSVTRTDSPLHF.

This chain uses TRBV30 with TRBJ1-1, with 9 bases matching TRBD1. The CDR3 totals 12 residues. Unmatched junction bases numbered 4, after V lost 5 bases and J lost 6 bases. The germline V gene encodes CDR1 GTSNPN and CDR2 SVGIG (reference sequence). The CDR3, as DNA: TGTGCCTGGGGACAGGGGTTCTCTGAAGCTTTCTTT. Translation: CAWGQGFSEAFF.

The chain links TRBV10-2 to TRBJ2-7; no firm D call. Trimming left V 7 bases short and J 0 bases short, with 13 bases between. The CDR3 covers 14 residues. Looked up from germline, CDR1 is WSHSY and CDR2 is SAAADI. As DNA, the CDR3 is TGCGCCAGCACAGGACGGTCGAGCTCCTACGAGCAGTACTTC. Protein sequence: CASTGRSSSYEQYF.

The rearrangement uses TRBV2 and TRBJ1-5; D ambiguous. V lost 2 bases and J lost 1, with 9 bases in between. The CDR3 is 15 amino acids. Germline V gives CDR1 SNHLY, CDR2 FYNNEI. The CDR3, as DNA: TGTGCCAGCAGTGAACAAGGGAGGAGCAATCAGCCCCAGCATTTT. Its protein product is CASSEQGRSNQPQHF. Using reference TRBV2 and TRBJ1-5 for the parts outside the CDR3, the full variable domain is EPEVTQTPSHQVTQMGQEVILRCVPISNHLYFYWYRQILGQKVEFLVSFYNNEISEKSEIFDDQFSVERPDGSNFTLKIRSTKLEDSAMYFCASSEQGRSNQPQHFGDGTRLSIL.

The chain combines TRBV11-3 with TRBJ1-1; D gene ambiguous. Germline CDR1 is SGHNT and CDR2 is YENEEA. V lost 5 bases to trimming and J lost 8 bases, with 15 bases between them. The CDR3 has 13 residues. The DNA for the CDR3 is TGTGCCAGCAGCCTATCCTCGGAGGCCGAAGCTTTCTTT. Protein sequence: CASSLSSEAEAFF.

This clone was counted at least ten times. The gene calls are TRBV28 and TRBJ1-2; D may be TRBD1 (5 bases). The CDR3 extends over 15 amino acids. Deletions cut 3 bases from V and 7 bases from J, with 18 bases between. Germline loops: CDR1 MDHEN, CDR2 SYDVKM. The CDR3, as DNA: TGTGCCAGCAGTTTTTCGTTTCGGGCAGGGTTTGGCTACACCTTC. This sequence encodes CASSFSFRAGFGYTF.

The chain has TRBV11-2 and TRBJ1-2; D is ambiguous. The CDR3 covers 12 residues. Trimming left V 3 bases short and J 4 bases short, with 6 bases between. CDR1 is SGHAT, CDR2 FQNNGV, per germline. DNA of the CDR3: TGTGCCAGCAGCTTTCGGGGCTATGGCTACACCTTC. It codes for CASSFRGYGYTF.

The chain links TRBV4-1 to TRBJ2-5; no firm D call. The V gene lost 4 bases and the J gene lost 1 base, with 10 bases spanning the gap. Germline loops: CDR1 MGHRA, CDR2 YSYEKL. The CDR3 has 14 amino acids. CDR3 protein: CASSPGRIQETQYF. In nucleotides, the CDR3 is TGCGCCAGCAGCCCCGGACGGATCCAAGAGACCCAGTACTTC.

The chain recombines TRBV6-5 with TRBJ2-1; TRBD1 aligns across 7 bases. CDR3 length equals 14 residues. Germline V gene sequence: CDR1 MNHEY, CDR2 SVGAGI. The trim removed 4 bases at V and 2 bases at J, leaving 2 bases unmatched. The CDR3 loop reads CASSWGQTYNEQFF. The CDR3 region has the DNA TGTGCCAGCAGTTGGGGACAGACCTACAATGAGCAGTTCTTC.

The genes are TRBV5-8 and TRBJ2-5, with D possibly being TRBD1 or TRBD2 (5 bases each). The germline V and J ends were trimmed by 0 bases and 3 bases, with 18 bases remaining between them. This CDR3 comprises 17 residues. Germline-derived CDR1 and CDR2 are SGHTS and YDEGEE. CDR3 protein: CASSLVGRGRGKETQYF. Here the CDR3 DNA reads TGTGCCAGCAGCTTGGTTGGTAGGGGACGGGGAAAAGAGACCCAGTACTTC. The full variable domain, in which reference TRBV5-8 and TRBJ2-5 provide the parts outside the CDR3, is EAGVTQSPTHLIKTRGQQATLRCSPISGHTSVYWYQQALGLGLQFLLWYDEGEERNRGNFPPRFSGRQFPNYSSELNVNALELEDSALYLCASSLVGRGRGKETQYFGPGTRLLVL.

V and J are TRBV19 and TRBJ2-3; a weak D match, TRBD1 (6 bases). Trimming took off 7 bases at V and 6 bases at J, with 14 bases between the two ends. The CDR3 extends over 13 amino acids. Germline assignment: CDR1 LNHDA and CDR2 SQIVND (reference sequence). The CDR3 nucleotides are TGTGCCAGTACGAGTCAGGGGTTTGATACGCAGTATTTT. Protein sequence: CASTSQGFDTQYF.

Regarding this clone: A read error may produce the germline difference seen at one junction end. This chain uses TRBV12-3 or TRBV12-4 with TRBJ1-1, with TRBD1 matching over 8 bases. CDR3 length equals 12 residues. As DNA, the CDR3 is TGTGCCAGCAGTTTGACAGGGGTTGACGGAGACTTT. As protein: CASSLTGVDGDF.

This chain joins TRBV5-6 and TRBJ1-5; no definite D call. With 5 bases removed from V and 7 bases from J, the gap between germline ends came to 19 bases. The CDR3 is made up of 15 amino acids. Per the germline V gene, CDR1 is SGHDT and CDR2 is YYEEEE. CDR3 DNA sequence: TGTGCCAGCAGTTCGAGGAAGAAAAATTGGCAGCCCCAGCATTTT. It yields the protein CASSSRKKNWQPQHF.

V usage is TRBV11-3 and J usage is TRBJ1-2; D is unresolved. V lost 0 bases to trimming and J lost 1 base, with 12 bases between them. CDR1 is SGHNT and CDR2 is YENEEA in the germline V gene. This CDR3 has 16 amino acids. CDR3 sequence (DNA): TGTGCCAGCAGCTTAGAATCACAGCTTCATAACTATGGCTACACCTTC. Translated: CASSLESQLHNYGYTF.

The chain carries TRBV4-2 and TRBJ1-2; D not certain. The germline V and J ends were trimmed by 0 bases and 4 bases, with 12 bases remaining between them. The germline gives CDR1 LGHNA, CDR2 YNFKEQ. The CDR3 contains 15 residues. In DNA form, the CDR3 reads TGTGCCAGCAGCCAAGAACGCCGCGGGAGCTATGGCTACACCTTC. As protein: CASSQERRGSYGYTF.

In its sample, this clone was seen once. The chain joins TRBV3-1 (or the pseudogene TRBV3-2) to TRBJ2-1; 9 nucleotides agree with TRBD2. Germline values: CDR1 LGHDT, CDR2 YNNKEL (reference sequence). This CDR3 has 16 residues. Germline trimming cut 4 bases from V and 7 bases from J; bases unmatched to any gene: 11. The CDR3 loop is CASSPRYGGGANEQFF. CDR3 coding DNA: TGTGCCAGCAGCCCCAGGTATGGCGGGGGGGCAAATGAGCAGTTCTTC.

This chain connects TRBV6-5 to TRBJ1-4; 7 nucleotides align to TRBD1. CDR3 length equals 16 residues. The V gene's germline CDR1 is MNHEY and CDR2 SVGAGI. With V trimmed by 4 bases and J by 5 bases, 10 bases remained unmatched. The CDR3 sequence: CASSFLRTRGNEKLFF. The CDR3 nucleotides are TGTGCCAGCAGTTTCCTGCGAACCAGGGGGAATGAAAAACTGTTTTTT.

The chain joins TRBV7-9 to TRBJ1-2, with a possible D match to TRBD1 (5 bases). Deletions cut 5 bases from V and 7 bases from J, with 11 bases between. This CDR3 has 12 amino acids. Germline lookup yields CDR1 SEHNR and CDR2 FQNEAQ (reference sequence). In DNA form, the CDR3 reads TGTGCCAGCAGCCTTGGGGGAGGTGGCTACACCTTC. Amino acids: CASSLGGGGYTF.

In this sample, this clone turned up once. The J gene is TRBJ2-1, the V gene TRBV2; TRBD2 might be the D (5 bases). Trimming shortened V by 1 base and J by 6 bases, and 10 bases separated the two germline ends. CDR3 length: 14 residues. CDR1 SNHLY and CDR2 FYNNEI come from the germline V gene. The CDR3 loop reads CASSEGLAPNEQFF. In DNA form, the CDR3 reads TGTGCCAGCAGTGAAGGGCTAGCTCCCAATGAGCAGTTCTTC.

V and J are TRBV6-6 and TRBJ1-6; D unclear. The ends were cut back, 3 bases at V and 1 base at J, with 10 bases in the middle. The CDR3 loop spans 16 amino acids. Germline loops: CDR1 MNHNY, CDR2 SVGAGI (reference sequence). This CDR3 is CASSYNLGSYNSPLHF. In DNA, the CDR3 is TGTGCCAGCAGTTATAATTTAGGGTCCTATAATTCACCCCTCCACTTT.